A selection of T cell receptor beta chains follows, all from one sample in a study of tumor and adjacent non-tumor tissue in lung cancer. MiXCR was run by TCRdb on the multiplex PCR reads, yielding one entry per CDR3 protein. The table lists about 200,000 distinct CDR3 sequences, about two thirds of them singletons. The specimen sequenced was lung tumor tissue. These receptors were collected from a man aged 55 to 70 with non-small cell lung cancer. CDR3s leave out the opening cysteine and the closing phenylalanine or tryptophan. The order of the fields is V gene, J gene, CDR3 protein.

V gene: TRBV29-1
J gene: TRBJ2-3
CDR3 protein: SGQGVAGTDTQY

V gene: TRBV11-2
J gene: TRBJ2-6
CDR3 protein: ASSPISGAKVLA

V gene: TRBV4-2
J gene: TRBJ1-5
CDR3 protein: ASSQDSGNSNQPQH

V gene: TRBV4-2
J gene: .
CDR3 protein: ASNQDLRDLGEQF

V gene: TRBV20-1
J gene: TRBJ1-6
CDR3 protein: SAYTIQGRGVSPLH

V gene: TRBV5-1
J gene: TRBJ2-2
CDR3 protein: ASTNREGGELF

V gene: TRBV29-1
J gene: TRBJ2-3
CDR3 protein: SVGGPDTQY

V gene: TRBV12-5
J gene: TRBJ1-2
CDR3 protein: ASGSSAPYFGYT

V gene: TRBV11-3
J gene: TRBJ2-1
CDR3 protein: ASSVRTSGDNEQF

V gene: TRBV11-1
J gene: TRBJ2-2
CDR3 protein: ACRPWASGSGEQF

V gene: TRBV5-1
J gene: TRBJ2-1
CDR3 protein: ASTSERLNSYNEQF

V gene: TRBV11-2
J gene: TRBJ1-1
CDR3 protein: ASSLLRTNTEAF

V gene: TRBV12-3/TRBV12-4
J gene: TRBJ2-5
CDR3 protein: ASGRNPRGGIHETQY

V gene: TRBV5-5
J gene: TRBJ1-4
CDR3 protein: AISPTTTNEKLF

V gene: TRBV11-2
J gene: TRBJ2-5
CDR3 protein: ASSLGQKETQY

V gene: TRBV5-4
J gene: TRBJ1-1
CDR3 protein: ASSLGDTGAF

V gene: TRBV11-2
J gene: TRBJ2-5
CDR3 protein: ASSFIMGGPKDTQY

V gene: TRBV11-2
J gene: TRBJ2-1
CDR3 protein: ASSSWRQEEF

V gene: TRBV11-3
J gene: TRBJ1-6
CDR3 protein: ASSDGYPPLH

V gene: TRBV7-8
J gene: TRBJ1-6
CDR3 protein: ASSLDLRQGPNSPLH

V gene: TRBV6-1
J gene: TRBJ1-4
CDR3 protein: ASSEFTSFGTSAINEKLF

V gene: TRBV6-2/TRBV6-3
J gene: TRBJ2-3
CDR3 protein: ASSFSGRETNTQF

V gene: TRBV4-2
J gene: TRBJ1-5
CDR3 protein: ASSQVGGGNQPQH

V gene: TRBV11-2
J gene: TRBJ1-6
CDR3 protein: VSSARDLGNLPLH

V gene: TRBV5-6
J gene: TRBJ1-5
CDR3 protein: ASRVRGLQPQH

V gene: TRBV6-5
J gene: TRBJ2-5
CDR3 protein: ASCETGTAGARY

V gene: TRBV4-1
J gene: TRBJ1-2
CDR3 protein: ASNPDSTSFGYT

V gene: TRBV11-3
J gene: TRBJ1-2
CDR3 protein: ASSVGQRYGYI

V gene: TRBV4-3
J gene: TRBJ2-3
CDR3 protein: ISSQVMSEASTDTQY

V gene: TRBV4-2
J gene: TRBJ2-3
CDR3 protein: VSSQGGGTDTQY

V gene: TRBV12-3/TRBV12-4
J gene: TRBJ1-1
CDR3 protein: ASSFNEITEAF

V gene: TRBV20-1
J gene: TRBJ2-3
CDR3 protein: SARDDRGSVMQY

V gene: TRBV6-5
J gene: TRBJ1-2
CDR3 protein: ASSYRGTGGAEDYT

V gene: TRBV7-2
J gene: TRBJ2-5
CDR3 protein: ASSARGETQY

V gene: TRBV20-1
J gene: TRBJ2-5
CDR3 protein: SARDTGGPKQETQY

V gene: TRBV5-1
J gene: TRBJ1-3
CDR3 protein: ASSAQGPGNTIY

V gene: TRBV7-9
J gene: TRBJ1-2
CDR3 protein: ASSIGSRGKGYT

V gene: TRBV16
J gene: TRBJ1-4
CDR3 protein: ASSLSGQGGEKLF

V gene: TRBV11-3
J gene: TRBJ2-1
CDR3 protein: ASSLIRVNEQF

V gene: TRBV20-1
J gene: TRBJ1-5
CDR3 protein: SAPTGGNSNQPQH

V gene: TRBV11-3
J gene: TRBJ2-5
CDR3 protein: ASSLVSRQETQY

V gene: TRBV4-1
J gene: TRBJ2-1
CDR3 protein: ASSQEQVLADEQF

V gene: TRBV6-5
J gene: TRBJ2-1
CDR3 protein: ASSPYSGPLYNEQF

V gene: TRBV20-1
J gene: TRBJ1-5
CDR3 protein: SAREGTGHQPQH

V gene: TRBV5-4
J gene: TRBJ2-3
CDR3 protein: TSSPDSRSTDSQY

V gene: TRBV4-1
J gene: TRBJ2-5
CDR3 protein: ASSQGSYSQETQY

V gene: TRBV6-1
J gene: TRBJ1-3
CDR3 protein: ASSLNPTRAGNTIY

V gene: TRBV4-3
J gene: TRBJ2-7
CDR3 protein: ASQELAGGPISYKQY

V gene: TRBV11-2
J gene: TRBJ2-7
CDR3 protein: ASSLGLASEQY

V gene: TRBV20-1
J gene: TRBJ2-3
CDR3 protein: STREAAGPTDTQY

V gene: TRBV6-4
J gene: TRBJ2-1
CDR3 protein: ASSDTASGGNEQF

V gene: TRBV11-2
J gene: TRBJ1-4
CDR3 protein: ASSTGLGEKLF

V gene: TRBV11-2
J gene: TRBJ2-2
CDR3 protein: TSGSTGIITGELF

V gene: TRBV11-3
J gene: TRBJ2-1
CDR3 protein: ASSLEREHF

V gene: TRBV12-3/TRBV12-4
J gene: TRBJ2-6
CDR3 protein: ASSPAGVYGANVLT

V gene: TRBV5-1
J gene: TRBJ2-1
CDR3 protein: ASSVDFNEQF

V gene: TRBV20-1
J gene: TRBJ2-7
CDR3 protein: SAGMTGNSYEQY